A selection of T cell receptor beta chains follows, all from one sample in a study of identical twins. TCRdb itself ran the 5' RACE reads through MiXCR, one entry per CDR3 protein. Of a few hundred thousand distinct CDR3 sequences in the sample, approximately 16% were seen once. These sequences were also reported in another study, on yellow fever vaccine responses in identical twins.

The sequencing input was CD4+ T cells sorted from blood. All receptors derive from a woman between 18 and 30 years old in good health. Both conserved end residues are part of each CDR3.

v_call cdr3_aa
TRBV11-2 CASSPRQGAPPIAKNIQYF
TRBV7-9 CASSLAGLVRNEQFF
TRBV7-9 CASSQSLAGPNEQFF
TRBV16 CASSQLGGPGYTF
TRBV27 CASSRSVQGAGYGYTF
TRBV3-1 CASSQVPGQEAFF
TRBV7-2 CASSLAGAGGYNEQFF
TRBV27 CASSLSWGGGTEAFF
TRBV28 CASSPTDRDYNEQFF
TRBV12-3/TRBV12-4 CASNPGQGFYNEQFF
TRBV12-3/TRBV12-4 CASSLQAGGEETQYF
TRBV5-1 CASSLAVRTGQETQYF
TRBV3-1 CASSRLAGSNEQFF
TRBV25-1 CASSEFLAGNTGELFF
TRBV10-3 CAITGGIASEQYF
TRBV12-3/TRBV12-4 CASSLALGSEQYF